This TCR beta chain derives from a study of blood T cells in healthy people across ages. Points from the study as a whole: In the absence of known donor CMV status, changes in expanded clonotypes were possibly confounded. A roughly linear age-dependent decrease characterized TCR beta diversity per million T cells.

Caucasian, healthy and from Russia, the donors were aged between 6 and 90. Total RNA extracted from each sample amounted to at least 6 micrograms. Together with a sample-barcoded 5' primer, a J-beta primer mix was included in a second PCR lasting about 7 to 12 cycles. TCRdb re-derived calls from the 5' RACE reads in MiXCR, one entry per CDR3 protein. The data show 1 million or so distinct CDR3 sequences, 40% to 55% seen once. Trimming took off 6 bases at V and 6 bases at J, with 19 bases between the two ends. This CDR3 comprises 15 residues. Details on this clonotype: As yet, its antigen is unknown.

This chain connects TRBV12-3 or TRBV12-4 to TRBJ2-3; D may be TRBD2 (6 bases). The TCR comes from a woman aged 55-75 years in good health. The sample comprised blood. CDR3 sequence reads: CASSPDSFGSDTQYF. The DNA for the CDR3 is TGTGCCAGCAGCCCTGACTCTTTCGGGAGTGATACGCAGTATTTT.